This passage covers 3 T cell receptor beta chains from one sample sequenced in a study of immune characterization of retroperitoneal liposarcoma. A single record per CDR3 protein comes from TCRdb applying MiXCR to the PCR reads. There are fewer than 25,000 distinct CDR3 sequences in the sample; around 40% occur only once, and around 7.4% lies in the top ten. Specimen: blood. Receptors originate from a male donor with retroperitoneal liposarcoma.

This clonotype was counted between two and nine times. The chain employs TRBV27 and TRBJ2-1; perhaps TRBD1 as D (5 bases). The ends were cut back, 6 bases at V and 4 bases at J, with 16 bases in the middle. CDR1 is MNHEY, CDR2 SMNVEV, per germline (reference sequence). This CDR3 spans 15 amino acids. Written as DNA, the CDR3 is TGTGCCAGCAGCCGAGACAGAGAAGATTACAATGAGCAGTTCTTC. Residues: CASSRDREDYNEQFF.

This clonotype was seen a single time. A junction boundary mismatches the germline segment, possibly from a read error. The CDR3: CAGSVVDGVRCVQYF. The CDR3 bases are TGTGCCGGCAGTGTCGTTGATGGGGTCCGCTGCGTGCAGTACTTC. This rearrangement joins TRBV6-8 to TRBJ2-4; the D is unclear. The CDR3 contains 15 residues. Germline CDR1 reads MNHGY; CDR2 reads SAAAGT.

This clonotype turned up a few times. V is TRBV12-3 or TRBV12-4 and J is TRBJ2-3, with 7 bases that match TRBD2. This CDR3 comprises 15 residues. The V gene end was trimmed by 6 bases and the J gene end by 3 bases; junction bases not matched to a gene: 9. The DNA of the CDR3 is TGTGCCAGCAGAGATTGGGGGGGAGAGACAGATACGCAGTATTTT. It specifies CASRDWGGETDTQYF.